The 26 T cell receptor beta chains presented below share a single source sample, sequenced in a study of identical twins. TCRdb processed the 5' RACE reads anew with MiXCR; each CDR3 protein has one entry. Found here are hundreds of thousands of distinct CDR3 sequences, 9% to 15% of them singletons; the top ten hold around 6.9%. This sample was also put to use in a study of yellow fever vaccine responses in identical twins.

The sample consisted of CD8+ T cells sorted from blood. All receptors come from a woman between 18 and 30 years old in good health.

This clonotype has only a few counts. V gene TRBV29-1 combines with J gene TRBJ1-1; D is unresolved. CDR1 is SQVTM, CDR2 ANQGSEA, per germline. CDR3 size: 11 residues. The V gene lost 4 bases and the J gene lost 7 bases, with 10 bases spanning the gap. CDR3 sequence (DNA): TGCAGCGTTGGGGTGGAGAATGAAGCTTTCTTT. The encoded protein is CSVGVENEAFF.

The rearrangement uses TRBV27 and TRBJ2-4; 8 bases are shared with TRBD1. Germline V lookup: CDR1 MNHEY, CDR2 SMNVEV (reference sequence). V dropped 0 bases and J dropped 5; count of bases not matched to a gene: 15. The CDR3 is 19 residues long. The CDR3 sequence is CASSLSIIRQGSRENIQYF. The CDR3 DNA reads as TGTGCCAGCAGTTTATCGATCATTCGACAGGGGTCGAGGGAAAACATTCAGTACTTC.

This clonotype was recorded a few times. The chain has TRBV7-9 and TRBJ2-3; a weak D match, TRBD2 (6 bases). Trimming stripped 1 base from V and 4 bases from J, with 18 bases between. The CDR3 has 17 amino acids. In germline, CDR1 is SEHNR, CDR2 FQNEAQ (reference sequence). This CDR3 is CASSLDSGGAEADTQYF. The DNA of the CDR3 is TGTGCCAGCAGCTTAGACTCCGGAGGGGCCGAGGCAGATACGCAGTATTTT. Together with reference TRBV7-9 and TRBJ2-3, the CDR3 gives the full variable domain: DTGVSQNPRHKITKRGQNVTFRCDPISEHNRLYWYRQTLGQGPEFLTYFQNEAQLEKSRLLSDRFSAERPKGSFSTLEIQRTEQGDSAMYLCASSLDSGGAEADTQYFGPGTRLTVL.

In its sample, this clonotype was seen many times. The CDR3 DNA reads as TGCAGTGCTCTCGCCTGGGGGGTGAGTTCCACTCAGCCCCAGCATTTT. Protein product: CSALAWGVSSTQPQHF. J is TRBJ1-5 and V is TRBV20-1; TRBD1 is a possible D gene (5 bases). CDR3 size: 16 residues. The germline V gene has CDR1 DFQATT and CDR2 SNEGSKA (reference sequence). Trimming took 5 bases from V and 6 from J, leaving 23 bases between them.

CDR3 coding DNA: TGTGCCAGCAGCCGGAAGGGGGATACGCAGTATTTT. Translating gives CASSRKGDTQYF. This chain uses TRBV5-8 with TRBJ2-3; D possibly corresponds to TRBD1 (5 bases). The germline V gene has CDR1 SGHTS and CDR2 YDEGEE. The CDR3 extends over 12 amino acids. The ends were cut back, 4 bases at V and 6 bases at J, with 9 bases in the middle.

The V gene is TRBV2, the J gene TRBJ2-5; D remains ambiguous. Trimming left V 2 bases short and J 1 base short, with 11 bases between. The V gene's germline CDR1 is SNHLY and CDR2 FYNNEI. The CDR3 consists of 15 residues. This CDR3 reads CASSEFLGAQETQYF. Here the CDR3 DNA reads TGTGCCAGCAGTGAATTCCTGGGTGCCCAAGAGACCCAGTACTTC.

This clonotype came up many times. As DNA, the CDR3 is TGTGCCAGCGGACCCAGCGGGACCTACAATGAGCAGTTCTTC. Translated, it gives CASGPSGTYNEQFF. The V and J genes are TRBV3-1 and TRBJ2-1, with TRBD2 matching 7 bases. Germline V gene sequence: CDR1 LGHDT, CDR2 YNNKEL (reference sequence). Trimming at V came to 8 bases and at J to 2 bases, leaving 6 bases not matched to a gene. This CDR3 contains 14 residues.

This clonotype is a singleton in its sample. The V gene is TRBV9, the J gene TRBJ2-2; D remains ambiguous. This CDR3 is built from 13 residues. Germline V lookup: CDR1 SGDLS, CDR2 YYNGEE. Trimming shortened V by 0 bases and J by 9 bases, and 9 bases separated the two germline ends. CDR3 residues: CASSVGVLRELFF. DNA of the CDR3: TGTGCCAGCAGCGTAGGGGTGCTCCGGGAGCTGTTTTTT.

The rearrangement joins TRBV6-5 to TRBJ2-3; no clear D gene. Germline-derived CDR1 and CDR2 are MNHEY and SVGAGI. The CDR3 spans 16 residues. V shed 4 bases and J shed 0 bases, with 14 bases lying between them. The CDR3 protein is CASSFKTSSSTDTQYF. CDR3 DNA sequence: TGTGCCAGCAGTTTCAAGACGTCCTCTAGCACAGATACGCAGTATTTT.

In this sample, this clonotype turned up a few times. The chain recombines TRBV24-1 with TRBJ2-2; 7 bases fit TRBD2. Per germline, CDR1 KGHDR and CDR2 SFDVKD. The length of the CDR3 is 16 residues. J lost 5 bases, V lost 3 bases, and 8 bases had no gene match. The CDR3 DNA follows: TGTGCCACCAGTGATCGGGAGGCCCGGCCGACCGGGGAGCTGTTTTTT. Translation gives CATSDREARPTGELFF.

V and J are TRBV28 and TRBJ2-7; D call uncertain. The CDR3 totals 15 residues. Germline V lookup: CDR1 MDHEN, CDR2 SYDVKM. The V end was cut by 5 bases, the J end by 2 bases, with 16 bases between. The CDR3 DNA is TGTGCCAGCAGTACTGCAGCAGACACTGCCTACGAGCAGTACTTC. Translation gives CASSTAADTAYEQYF.

This chain links TRBV7-9 with TRBJ2-1, with no clear D. Germline CDR1 is SEHNR and CDR2 is FQNEAQ (reference sequence). CDR3 size: 13 residues. V was shortened by 3 bases and J by 4 bases, with 7 bases between the two germline ends. The DNA for the CDR3 is TGTGCCAGCAGCTTCGTGGGGTACAATGAGCAGTTCTTC. Protein sequence: CASSFVGYNEQFF.

V usage is TRBV11-1 and J usage is TRBJ2-1, with D hard to call. CDR1 is SGHAT, CDR2 FQDESV, per germline (reference sequence). The CDR3 sequence is 17 residues long. Trimming shortened V by 2 bases and J by 0 bases, and 14 bases separated the two germline ends. The CDR3 loop is CASSLLAASISYNEQFF. CDR3 DNA sequence: TGTGCCAGCAGCTTACTCGCAGCTTCAATCTCCTACAATGAGCAGTTCTTC.

The V gene is TRBV9, the J gene TRBJ2-5; weak D call: TRBD2 (5 bases). CDR1 is SGDLS, CDR2 YYNGEE, per germline. The CDR3 sequence is 16 residues long. V lost 0 bases, J lost 5 bases, and 17 bases lay in between. The CDR3 here is CASSVGNTGIWETQYF. CDR3 in DNA: TGTGCCAGCAGCGTAGGAAACACCGGGATTTGGGAGACCCAGTACTTC.

This clonotype occurred a few times. The chain has TRBV5-5 and TRBJ1-6; the D is unclear. Trimming removed 2 bases from V and 0 bases from J, with 12 bases in between. Germline lookup yields CDR1 SGHKS and CDR2 YYEKEE (reference sequence). The CDR3 spans 17 residues. CDR3 DNA sequence: TGTGCCAGCAGCTTCGCCGGCCCGAGCTCCTATAATTCACCCCTCCACTTT. Translation: CASSFAGPSSYNSPLHF.

This clonotype was seen a handful of times. The chain combines TRBV12-3 or TRBV12-4 with TRBJ2-5, with D perhaps matching TRBD1 or TRBD2 (5 bases each). The CDR3 length is 15 residues. The germline V and J ends were trimmed by 6 bases and 0 bases, with 14 bases remaining between them. The CDR3 DNA sequence: TGTGCCAGCAGGTCGAGTTGGGGGAACCAAGAGACCCAGTACTTC. Residues: CASRSSWGNQETQYF.

This clonotype has only a few counts. The rearrangement uses TRBV6-1 and TRBJ1-4; 9 nucleotides align to TRBD1. The CDR3 is made up of 14 amino acids. Germline CDR1 is MNHNS and CDR2 is SASEGT. The V and J ends lost 4 bases and 10 bases, in that order; junction bases with no gene match: 7. The CDR3 is CASSARDRDLKLFF. The CDR3 DNA is TGTGCCAGCAGTGCCCGGGACAGGGATTTAAAACTGTTTTTT.

The chain uses TRBV24-1 and TRBJ2-5, with TRBD2 matching 8 bases. The germline CDR1 and CDR2 sequences are KGHDR and SFDVKD. CDR3 length: 18 amino acids. Trimming removed 3 bases from V and 0 bases from J; junction bases left unmatched: 11. In nucleotides, the CDR3 is TGTGCCACCAGTGATCCGACTACTAGCGGAGAGTACCAAGAGACCCAGTACTTC. Its translation: CATSDPTTSGEYQETQYF.

This clonotype was seen ten or more times. The chain has TRBV29-1 and TRBJ2-5, with 7 nucleotides matching TRBD1. Germline V gene data show CDR1 as SQVTM and CDR2 as ANQGSEA. With V trimmed by 5 bases and J by 3 bases, 6 bases remained unmatched. The CDR3 consists of 13 residues. This chain's CDR3 is CSVIRDREETQYF. The CDR3 DNA sequence: TGCAGCGTTATCCGGGACAGAGAAGAGACCCAGTACTTC.

The chain couples TRBV6-2 or TRBV6-3 to TRBJ2-7; D not resolved. V was pared by 2 bases and J by 1 base, with 15 bases between. The CDR3 extends over 16 amino acids. The V gene's germline CDR1 is MNHEY and CDR2 SVGEGT. CDR3 residues: CASSYGPDSPSYEQYV. The CDR3 bases are TGTGCCAGCAGTTACGGTCCGGATTCCCCGTCCTACGAGCAGTACGTC.

This clonotype turned up a few times. This rearrangement joins TRBV20-1 to TRBJ2-7; D not certain. The CDR3 has 12 amino acids. Trimming took 0 bases from V and 4 from J, leaving 7 bases between them. Germline assignment: CDR1 DFQATT and CDR2 SNEGSKA (reference sequence). CDR3 in DNA: TGCAGTGCTAGAGATAAGGAGTACGAGCAGTACTTC. Amino acids: CSARDKEYEQYF.

This clonotype appeared a few times. V gene TRBV10-2 combines with J gene TRBJ2-4, with D possibly TRBD2 on 6 matching bases. Trimming took off 0 bases at V and 2 bases at J, with 14 bases between the two ends. Per germline, CDR1 WSHSY and CDR2 SAAADI. This CDR3 region has 17 residues. CDR3 sequence: CASSESSSSVPKNIQYF. CDR3 in DNA: TGCGCCAGCAGTGAGTCGTCCTCTAGCGTACCCAAAAACATTCAGTACTTC.

The sample holds a few counts of this clonotype. Here the CDR3 DNA reads TGTGCCAGCAGTTTAAAATTACACAATGAGCAGTTCTTC. It codes for CASSLKLHNEQFF. This sequence joins TRBV27 and TRBJ2-1; unclear D gene. Trimming removed 2 bases at V and 5 bases at J, with 7 bases between. Per germline, CDR1 MNHEY and CDR2 SMNVEV (reference sequence). The CDR3 has 13 residues.

This clonotype occurred a few times. The chain joins TRBV2 to TRBJ2-1; 10 nucleotides agree with TRBD2. CDR3 length equals 16 residues. CDR1 is SNHLY and CDR2 is FYNNEI in the germline V gene. With 6 bases clipped from V and 4 bases from J, the junction kept 9 bases outside the gene matches. The CDR3 DNA reads TGTGCCAGCAGCAAGCTAGCGGGAGAGGGATACAATGAGCAGTTCTTC. Its protein is CASSKLAGEGYNEQFF.

This sequence joins TRBV7-9 and TRBJ2-1; possible D gene TRBD1, 6 bases. Trimming left V 1 base short and J 5 bases short, with 12 bases between. Looked up from germline, CDR1 is SEHNR and CDR2 is FQNEAQ (reference sequence). This CDR3 spans 15 amino acids. The CDR3 spells CASSLDRAPNNEQFF. CDR3 nucleotides: TGTGCCAGCAGCTTAGACAGGGCGCCTAACAATGAGCAGTTCTTC.

In its sample, this clonotype was seen a few times. V is TRBV12-3 or TRBV12-4 and J is TRBJ1-1; D call uncertain. The V end was cut by 5 bases, the J end by 2 bases, with 12 bases between. The CDR3 is 14 amino acids. CDR3 DNA sequence: TGTGCCAGCAGTCCACCAGTATTCAACACTGAAGCTTTCTTT. It specifies CASSPPVFNTEAFF.